The clone carrying this T cell receptor (beta chain) was recorded a few times. Sequencing was performed with immunoSEQ multiplex PCR; in TCRdb, only in-frame clones are kept and a portion is missing. Among about 490,000 clones listed, 70% to 80% were seen once. These data belong to a study of shared clonotypes between healthy human individuals. Germline CDR1 is SGHNT and CDR2 is YYREEE (reference sequence). CDR3 size: 14 residues. Trimming cost V 1 base and J 3 bases, with 8 bases left between them. Sequenced material: PBMCs. This chain connects TRBV5-4 to TRBJ2-1; D not resolved. The sequence was obtained from a woman aged 40 to 50 in good health. Some clones in this sample may be carry-over from other donors' samples. The CDR3 DNA follows: TGTGCCAGCAGCTTGTCTGCTGACTACAATGAGCAGTTCTTC. Translation: CASSLSADYNEQFF. Based on the CDR3 plus reference TRBV5-4 and TRBJ2-1, the full variable domain is ETGVTQSPTHLIKTRGQQVTLRCSSQSGHNTVSWYQQALGQGPQFIFQYYREEENGRGNFPPRFSGLQFPNYSSELNVNALELDDSALYLCASSLSADYNEQFFGPGTRLTVL.